These 17 T cell receptor beta chains originate from one sample sequenced in a study of post-analysis software for immune sequencing data. Study-level points and caveats: TRBV segments more frequent in patients than in controls numbered roughly 5 and included TRBV5-6, TRBV5-1 and TRBV20-1.

Their antigens are not known. Every TCR beta cDNA library bore unique molecular identifiers. TCRdb used MiXCR to reprocess the PCR reads, holding one entry per CDR3 protein. The sample includes 600,000 to 700,000 distinct CDR3 sequences, approximately 60% of them seen just once. Sequenced material: blood. The receptors shown here come from a girl aged 2 to 10 with multiple sclerosis.

The CDR3 region is CAWSVFDRGLGTDTQYF. CDR3 DNA: TGTGCCTGGAGTGTTTTCGACAGGGGGCTTGGCACAGATACGCAGTATTTT. V usage is TRBV30 and J usage is TRBJ2-3, with 10 nucleotides matching TRBD1. The CDR3 is 17 residues long. V was pared by 0 bases and J by 1 base, with 7 bases of the junction left unmatched. Germline CDR1 GTSNPN, CDR2 SVGIG (reference sequence).

The chain links TRBV20-1 to TRBJ2-5; perhaps TRBD2 as D (6 bases). This CDR3 has 14 residues. Between the trimmed V and J ends, which lost 1 base and 2 bases, there was a span of 11 bases. From germline, CDR1 is DFQATT and CDR2 SNEGSKA (reference sequence). The CDR3 loop is CSARVAGRQETQYF. The CDR3 DNA is TGCAGTGCTAGAGTGGCGGGGCGGCAAGAGACCCAGTACTTC.

V gene TRBV12-3 or TRBV12-4 combines with J gene TRBJ2-1; D remains ambiguous. The CDR3 covers 15 residues. With 10 bases removed from V and 7 bases from J, the gap between germline ends came to 23 bases. The CDR3 spells CATSTPPLPANEQFF. CDR3 nucleotides: TGTGCCACTTCAACCCCCCCTCTACCCGCGAATGAGCAGTTCTTC.

The J gene is TRBJ2-5, the V gene TRBV20-1, with D perhaps TRBD2 (5 bases). CDR1 is DFQATT and CDR2 is SNEGSKA in the germline V gene (reference sequence). The ends were cut back, 2 bases at V and 2 bases at J, with 15 bases in the middle. The CDR3 spans 15 residues. The CDR3 region has the DNA TGCAGTGCTAGATTAAGCCCACTAGTTCAAGAGACCCAGTACTTC. This translates into CSARLSPLVQETQYF.

The chain combines TRBV6-5 with TRBJ2-7; possible D gene TRBD1, 6 bases. The germline V gene has CDR1 MNHEY and CDR2 SVGAGI. The length of the CDR3 is 15 residues. The V gene lost 6 bases and the J gene lost 2 bases, with 17 bases spanning the gap. In nucleotides, the CDR3 is TGTGCCAGCAGGCCCGACAGGACTTTTCCCTACGAGCAGTACTTC. Translated, it gives CASRPDRTFPYEQYF.

The chain employs TRBV4-2 and TRBJ2-1; perhaps TRBD2 as D (6 bases). CDR1 is LGHNA and CDR2 is YNFKEQ in the germline V gene. Trimming took 1 base from V and 8 from J, leaving 18 bases between them. The CDR3 contains 16 residues. For the CDR3, the DNA is TGTGCCAGCAGCCAAGTGGTTTCAGGCGGAGGGGATGAGCAGTTCTTC. Its translation is CASSQVVSGGGDEQFF.

The chain carries TRBV28 and TRBJ2-7; D is unclear. The CDR3 is 13 amino acids. The ends were cut back, 2 bases at V and 2 bases at J, with 7 bases in the middle. Germline assignment: CDR1 MDHEN and CDR2 SYDVKM. The CDR3 sequence is CASSLPLPYEQYF. As DNA, the CDR3 is TGTGCCAGCAGTTTACCCCTTCCCTACGAGCAGTACTTC.

The chain links TRBV7-2 to TRBJ1-2, with 7 bases matching TRBD1. Trimming took 2 bases from V and 5 from J; bases not matched to a gene: 8. The CDR3 has 15 amino acids. Germline V gene lookup returns CDR1 SGHTA and CDR2 FQGNSA. In nucleotides, the CDR3 is TGTGCCAGCAGCTTAAGGGCAGGGGGGTGGTATGGCTACACCTTC. Translation: CASSLRAGGWYGYTF.

This rearrangement joins TRBV20-1 to TRBJ2-7; TRBD2 matches at 9 bases. The J call is doubtful: the DNA matches TRBJ2-5 better. Germline V gives CDR1 DFQATT, CDR2 SNEGSKA (reference sequence). The CDR3 totals 14 residues. The CDR3 sequence is CSARDGLAGKTQYF. CDR3 coding DNA: TGCAGTGCTAGAGACGGGCTAGCGGGGAAGACCCAGTACTTC.

The chain carries TRBV24-1 and TRBJ2-1, with 9 bases fitting TRBD1. V lost 5 bases and J lost 1; bases outside the gene matches: 8. Germline values: CDR1 KGHDR, CDR2 SFDVKD. CDR3 length: 17 residues. CDR3 loop: CATSAVDRGFSYNEQFF. For the CDR3, the DNA is TGTGCCACCAGTGCCGTGGACAGGGGTTTTTCCTACAATGAGCAGTTCTTC.

This clonotype showed up just a few times. The V gene is TRBV5-5, the J gene TRBJ2-2, with D maybe TRBD1 (5 bases). V gave up 4 bases and J gave up 9 bases, with 13 bases separating them. Germline loops: CDR1 SGHKS, CDR2 YYEKEE (reference sequence). The CDR3 runs 13 residues. The CDR3 is CASSPLQVRELFF. The CDR3 region has the DNA TGTGCCAGCAGCCCCTTACAGGTCCGGGAGCTGTTTTTT.

This clonotype appeared a few times. V is TRBV5-1 and J is TRBJ2-5; D might be TRBD1 (6 bases). V dropped 4 bases and J dropped 4 bases, with 14 bases sitting between them. CDR3 length: 14 amino acids. From germline, CDR1 is SGHRS and CDR2 YFSETQ. CDR3 sequence: CASSNGQRRETQYF. DNA for the CDR3: TGCGCCAGCAGCAATGGACAGAGGCGAGAGACCCAGTACTTC.

J is TRBJ2-5 and V is TRBV25-1; D is unresolved. The CDR3 extends over 14 amino acids. V was trimmed by 4 bases and J by 7 bases, leaving 16 bases between them. Per the germline V gene, CDR1 is MGHDK and CDR2 is SYGVNS. In DNA form, the CDR3 reads TGTGCCAGCAGTGGGCTCCAGGCTCCGGGGACCCAGTACTTC. Translation gives CASSGLQAPGTQYF. Filled out from reference TRBV25-1 and TRBJ2-5, the complete variable domain reads EADIYQTPRYLVIGTGKKITLECSQTMGHDKMYWYQQDPGMELHLIHYSYGVNSTEKGDLSSESTVSRIRTEHFPLTLESARPSHTSQYLCASSGLQAPGTQYFGPGTRLLVL.

The J gene is TRBJ1-5, the V gene TRBV20-1, with D unclear. V lost 3 bases and J lost 7, with 10 bases in between. Germline values: CDR1 DFQATT, CDR2 SNEGSKA (reference sequence). The CDR3 is 12 amino acids. CDR3 nucleotides: TGCAGTGCTAGCAGGATGGAACAGCCCCAGCATTTT. Amino acid sequence: CSASRMEQPQHF.

V and J are TRBV29-1 and TRBJ2-5; the match to TRBD1 covers 7 bases. This CDR3 contains 13 residues. Germline-derived CDR1 and CDR2 are SQVTM and ANQGSEA. J was trimmed by 1 base and V by 7 bases; bases with no gene match: 6. The CDR3 DNA sequence: TGCAGCGCCACCGGACAGGCCCAAGAGACCCAGTACTTC. Protein product: CSATGQAQETQYF. Drawing the rest from reference TRBV29-1 and TRBJ2-5, the complete variable domain is SAVISQKPSRDICQRGTSLTIQCQVDSQVTMMFWYRQQPGQSLTLIATANQGSEATYESGFVIDKFPISRPNLTFSTLTVSNMSPEDSSIYLCSATGQAQETQYFGPGTRLLVL.

The CDR3 nucleotides read TGCAGCATAAAAGCGGGGGGGTTAAAATTGGTGACCTACAATGAGCAGTTCTTC. Encoded protein: CSIKAGGLKLVTYNEQFF. V usage is TRBV29-1 and J usage is TRBJ2-1; TRBD2 aligns across 10 bases. CDR1 and CDR2 from the germline V gene are SQVTM and ANQGSEA. The CDR3 sequence is 18 residues long. V shed 8 bases and J 2 bases; nucleotides not matched to a gene: 18.

This clonotype was observed a handful of times. The rearrangement links TRBV6-6 to TRBJ1-1, with 9 nucleotides matching TRBD1. Germline V CDR1 and CDR2: MNHNY, SVGAGI (reference sequence). This CDR3 comprises 17 residues. With 5 bases clipped from V and 0 bases from J, the junction kept 10 bases outside the gene matches. CDR3 in DNA: TGTGCCAGCAGTAAATCACCGGGACAGGGCATGAACACTGAAGCTTTCTTT. Amino acids: CASSKSPGQGMNTEAFF.